The TCR beta chain under discussion was sequenced for a study of blood T cell repertoires in COVID-19. Looking at the study overall: Samples taken during acute and convalescent COVID-19 were collected in the United States, Italy and Spain.

Original processing methods: Estimated nucleated cell counts came from reference gene primer amplification. The assay was immunoSEQ multiplex PCR, and TCRdb's table has in-frame clones only and misses some. V, J and clone size derive from that table, while D and trimming were established from the DNA sequence. Among under 300,000 clones listed, roughly 83% were seen once. Trimming cost V 5 bases and J 7 bases; bases outside gene matches: 10. The length of the CDR3 is 14 residues. Germline-derived CDR1 and CDR2 are SGHTA and FQGNSA. The sequencing sample was made of peripheral blood. The sequence came from an older man with acute or convalescent COVID-19. This rearrangement joins TRBV7-2 to TRBJ1-2; the match to TRBD1 covers 7 bases. CDR3 amino acids: CASSTDRVVGGYTF. The CDR3 DNA is TGTGCCAGCAGCACCGACAGGGTGGTTGGTGGCTACACCTTC.